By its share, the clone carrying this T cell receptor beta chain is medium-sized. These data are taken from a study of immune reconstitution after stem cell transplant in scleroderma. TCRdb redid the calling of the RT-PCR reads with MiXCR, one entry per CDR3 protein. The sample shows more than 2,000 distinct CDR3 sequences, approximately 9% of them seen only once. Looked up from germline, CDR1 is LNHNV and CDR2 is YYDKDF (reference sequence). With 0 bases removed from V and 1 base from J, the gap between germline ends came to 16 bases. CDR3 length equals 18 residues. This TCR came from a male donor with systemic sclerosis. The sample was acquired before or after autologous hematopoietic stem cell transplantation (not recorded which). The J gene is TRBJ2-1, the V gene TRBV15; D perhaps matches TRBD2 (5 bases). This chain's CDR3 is CATSRDKDWRVSYNEQFF. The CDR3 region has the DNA TGTGCCACCAGCAGAGATAAGGATTGGCGGGTATCCTACAATGAGCAGTTCTTC.